The rows below give T cell receptor beta chains drawn from one sample of a study of T cell repertoires in cytomegalovirus infection. TCRdb ran MiXCR on the reads and lists one entry per CDR3 protein. In the table there are about 310,000 distinct CDR3 sequences, around 9.6% of which are singletons. The sample taken for sequencing was PBMCs. The receptors come from a human donor in good health (CMV status not recorded). Some clones in this sample may be carry-over from other donors' samples. Both conserved end residues are part of each CDR3. A D gene is named only where the DNA matches it firmly. Size values are once, few and many counts, or a class for expanded clones, and some rows have none.

J gene,D gene,V gene,clone size,CDR3 protein,CDR3 DNA
TRBJ2-3,NA,TRBV7-2,many,CASSLRTESDTQYF,TGTGCCAGCAGCTTACGGACAGAATCAGATACGCAGTATTTT
TRBJ2-1,NA,TRBV20-1,NA,CSAVVGSSGFNEQFF,TGCAGTGCTGTCGTAGGGTCAAGCGGGTTTAATGAGCAGTTCTTC
TRBJ2-7,NA,TRBV7-9,NA,CASSFDGPYEQYF,TGTGCCAGCAGCTTCGACGGACCCTACGAGCAGTACTTC
TRBJ1-4,NA,TRBV20-1,few,CSVKLFHATNEKLFF,TGCAGTGTCAAGCTCTTCCATGCAACTAATGAAAAACTGTTTTTT
TRBJ2-1,NA,TRBV7-2,many,CASSLVRAGGNEQFF,TGTGCCAGCAGCTTAGTCCGCGCTGGAGGCAATGAGCAGTTCTTC
TRBJ1-2,TRBD1,TRBV10-3,many,CAISGQGNDYGYTF,TGTGCCATCAGTGGACAGGGGAACGACTATGGCTACACCTTC
TRBJ1-1,TRBD1,TRBV5-1,NA,CASSLSAGGMNTEAFF,TGCGCCAGCAGCTTGTCGGCAGGGGGCATGAACACTGAAGCTTTCTTT
TRBJ2-7,NA,TRBV7-9,many,CASSLGTLSDEQYF,TGTGCCAGCAGCTTGGGGACCCTGTCCGACGAGCAGTACTTC
TRBJ1-6,NA,TRBV28,NA,CASSLQRNLHF,TGTGCCAGCAGTTTGCAGCGGAACCTCCACTTT
TRBJ1-2,TRBD1,TRBV28,many,CASSEGAPINYGYTF,TGTGCCAGCTCAGAGGGGGCGCCCATTAACTATGGCTACACCTTC
TRBJ2-3,NA,TRBV5-4,many,CASSLLASGASTDTQYF,TGTGCCAGCAGCTTGTTAGCGAGCGGAGCTAGCACAGATACGCAGTATTTT
TRBJ2-5,TRBD2,TRBV6-5,NA,CASSYSQTSVQETQYF,TGTGCCAGCAGTTACTCCCAGACTAGCGTGCAAGAGACCCAGTACTTC
TRBJ1-4,NA,TRBV28,many,CASSFSGGNEKLFF,TGTGCCAGCAGTTTTTCGGGCGGTAATGAAAAACTGTTTTTT
TRBJ1-1,NA,TRBV11-2,many,CASSLSPGLNTEAFF,TGTGCCAGCAGCCTCTCCCCAGGCCTTAACACTGAAGCTTTCTTT
TRBJ2-3,NA,TRBV5-6,NA,CASSFEGSSTDTQYF,TGTGCCAGCAGCTTCGAGGGATCGAGCACAGATACGCAGTATTTT
TRBJ2-2,NA,TRBV7-2,many,CASRARGTGNANTGELFF,TGTGCCAGCAGGGCGCGAGGGACGGGGAACGCGAACACCGGGGAGCTGTTTTTT
TRBJ1-2,NA,TRBV20-1,many,CSASPRVTNYGYTF,TGCAGTGCTAGCCCCAGGGTGACAAACTATGGCTACACCTTC
TRBJ2-1,TRBD1,TRBV7-2,many,CASSLGAGTERGNEQFF,TGTGCCAGCAGCTTAGGGGCCGGGACAGAGAGGGGCAATGAGCAGTTCTTC
TRBJ2-1,TRBD1,TRBV6-5,many,CASLRPGQINNEQFF,TGTGCCAGTCTGCGACCGGGACAGATAAACAATGAGCAGTTCTTC
TRBJ1-5,TRBD1,TRBV28,few,CASSGTGVYSNQPQHF,TGTGCCAGCTCCGGGACAGGGGTTTATAGCAATCAGCCCCAGCATTTT
TRBJ2-5,TRBD2,TRBV5-4,once,CASSPPSGGRETQYF,TGTGCCAGCAGCCCCCCTAGCGGGGGGCGAGAGACCCAGTACTTC
TRBJ1-4,NA,TRBV7-2,many,CASSLGGGANEKLFF,TGTGCCAGCAGCTTAGGAGGGGGGGCTAATGAAAAACTGTTTTTT
TRBJ1-5,NA,TRBV4-3,many,CASSQDGRGSQPQHF,TGCGCCAGCAGCCAAGATGGCAGGGGTTCTCAGCCCCAGCATTTT
TRBJ2-3,NA,TRBV7-9,many,CASSLVTGRVRDTQYF,TGTGCCAGCAGCTTAGTAACGGGCAGGGTAAGGGATACGCAGTATTTT
TRBJ2-5,NA,TRBV4-2,few,CASSPHKGGEETQYF,TGTGCCAGCAGCCCGCACAAAGGGGGTGAAGAGACCCAGTACTTC
TRBJ2-1,NA,TRBV4-3,many,CASSQDPSYNEQFF,TGCGCCAGCAGCCAAGATCCTTCCTACAATGAGCAGTTCTTC
TRBJ1-2,NA,TRBV28,NA,CASLTGHGLIYGYTF,TGTGCCAGCCTTACAGGACACGGATTGATCTATGGCTACACCTTC
TRBJ1-5,NA,TRBV19,NA,CASTLGRGVGEGNQPQHF,TGTGCCAGTACCCTGGGGAGGGGAGTCGGAGAGGGCAATCAGCCCCAGCATTTT
TRBJ2-2,TRBD1,TRBV25-1,NA,CASSDSGQGDTGELFF,TGTGCCAGCAGTGATTCCGGACAGGGCGACACCGGGGAGCTGTTTTTT
TRBJ2-2,TRBD2,TRBV2,NA,CARARGDLNTGELFF,TGTGCCCGAGCTCGGGGGGACTTGAACACCGGGGAGCTGTTTTTT
TRBJ1-3,NA,TRBV7-6,many,CASSLDGYSGNTIYF,TGTGCCAGCAGCTTAGACGGCTACTCTGGAAACACCATATATTTT
TRBJ2-7,NA,TRBV6-1,many,CASSFRGLYEQYF,TGTGCCAGCAGCTTCCGAGGGCTCTACGAGCAGTACTTC
TRBJ1-2,NA,TRBV4-2,many,CASSQDTGAYYGYTF,TGTGCCAGCAGCCAAGATACGGGGGCGTACTATGGCTACACCTTC
TRBJ1-3,NA,TRBV28,many,CASSPPGFGNTIYF,TGTGCCAGCAGTCCCCCAGGGTTTGGAAACACCATATATTTT
TRBJ2-1,NA,TRBV24-1,NA,CATSDLTPSYNEQFF,TGTGCCACCAGTGATCTGACACCTTCCTACAATGAGCAGTTCTTC
TRBJ1-2,TRBD1,TRBV7-3,NA,CASSSTSITPGQGSDTF,TGTGCCAGCAGCTCCACATCAATTACGCCGGGACAGGGGAGCGACACCTTC
TRBJ1-2,TRBD1,TRBV7-9,many,CASSLGGRDSNYGYTF,TGTGCCAGCAGCTTAGGGGGCCGGGACAGCAACTATGGCTACACCTTC
TRBJ2-1,NA,TRBV12-3/TRBV12-4,many,CASRKDLGYNEQFF,TGTGCCAGCAGGAAGGACTTAGGTTACAATGAGCAGTTCTTC
TRBJ2-1,NA,TRBV5-1,NA,CASSLWGGLGNEQFF,TGCGCCAGCAGCTTGTGGGGGGGCCTGGGGAATGAGCAGTTCTTC
TRBJ2-5,NA,TRBV6-2/TRBV6-3,many,CASSYSRKKGKETQYF,TGTGCCAGCAGTTACTCGAGGAAGAAGGGGAAAGAGACCCAGTACTTC
TRBJ2-1,NA,TRBV7-3,few,CASSLTSSSYNEQFF,TGTGCCAGCAGCCTTACCTCGAGCTCCTACAATGAGCAGTTCTTC
TRBJ1-1,NA,TRBV6-2/TRBV6-3,many,CASNPSPSQVTNTEAFF,TGTGCCAGCAACCCTTCTCCGTCTCAGGTGACGAACACTGAAGCTTTCTTT
TRBJ2-1,TRBD1,TRBV24-1,NA,CATSDHGQGGLDEQFF,TGTGCCACCAGTGACCATGGACAGGGGGGATTGGATGAGCAGTTCTTC
TRBJ1-1,NA,TRBV14,many,CASSQGQANTEAFF,TGTGCCAGCAGCCAAGGACAGGCAAACACTGAAGCTTTCTTT
TRBJ2-3,NA,TRBV6-6,few,CASSYQGSSTDTQYF,TGTGCCAGCAGTTATCAGGGGTCTAGCACAGATACGCAGTATTTT
TRBJ2-1,TRBD2,TRBV20-1,few,CSAASGTSGVAGDNEQFF,TGCAGTGCGGCGTCCGGGACTAGCGGGGTGGCGGGAGACAATGAGCAGTTCTTC
TRBJ2-3,TRBD1,TRBV7-9,few,CASSLKPVEQGAGDTQYF,TGTGCCAGCAGCTTAAAGCCCGTTGAACAGGGGGCCGGTGATACGCAGTATTTT
TRBJ1-1,NA,TRBV7-3,many,CATSQGINTEAFF,TGTGCCACCTCACAGGGAATCAACACTGAAGCTTTCTTT
TRBJ2-1,NA,TRBV5-1,many,CASSLVTGFEQFF,TGCGCCAGCAGCTTGGTTACAGGGTTTGAGCAGTTCTTC
TRBJ1-1,NA,TRBV7-2,many,CASSSLVLPEAFF,TGTGCCAGCAGCTCCCTTGTGCTCCCTGAAGCTTTCTTT